One sample yielded the 21 T cell receptor beta chains listed below, sequenced in a study of T cell responses to AZD1222 COVID-19 vaccine. Profiling relied on immunoSEQ multiplex PCR, and the TCRdb table lists in-frame clones only, not all of them. The repertoire has 150,000 to 200,000 clones, 94% of them found once; the top ten carry approximately 0.64%. The specimen comprised peripheral blood, sampled on day 0 of AZD1222 vaccination. The receptors here all came from an adult in good health.

The chain has TRBV5-1 and TRBJ1-2; 8 bases line up with TRBD1. CDR1 and CDR2 from the germline V gene are SGHRS and YFSETQ. The CDR3 is 14 residues long. J gave up 4 bases and V 5 bases, and 7 bases lay outside the gene matches. The CDR3 region has the DNA TGCGCCAGCAGGTCCGGGACAGGTACCTATGGCTACACCTTC. Translating gives CASRSGTGTYGYTF.

The chain employs TRBV12-3 or TRBV12-4 and TRBJ2-4; tentatively, D is TRBD2 (6 bases). The V gene lost 10 bases and the J gene lost 0 bases, with 10 bases spanning the gap. This CDR3 is 13 amino acids long. The CDR3 DNA sequence: TGTGCCATCGGGACTCTAGCCAAAAACATTCAGTACTTC. Its protein is CAIGTLAKNIQYF.

The chain has TRBV29-1 and TRBJ1-2; 10 bases are a match to TRBD1. J was trimmed by 0 bases and V by 4 bases; bases with no gene match: 2. The germline gives CDR1 SQVTM, CDR2 ANQGSEA. There are 14 residues in the CDR3. CDR3 in amino acids: CSVGDRGSNYGYTF. For the CDR3, the DNA is TGCAGCGTTGGGGACAGGGGTTCTAACTATGGCTACACCTTC.

V usage is TRBV28 and J usage is TRBJ1-1; D not certain. This CDR3 has 15 amino acids. Germline V gene data show CDR1 as MDHEN and CDR2 as SYDVKM. V was pared by 2 bases and J by 0 bases, with 10 bases between. The CDR3, as DNA: TGTGCCAGCAGTTTAGGCCCAGAGATGAACACTGAAGCTTTCTTT. This encodes CASSLGPEMNTEAFF.

The rearrangement uses TRBV30 and TRBJ1-5, with TRBD1 matching over 10 bases. CDR1 is GTSNPN and CDR2 is SVGIG in the germline V gene (reference sequence). There are 15 residues in the CDR3. V lost 6 bases, J lost 7 bases, and 12 bases stayed unmatched. CDR3 loop: CACKSGTGVLQPQHF. The CDR3 DNA sequence: TGTGCCTGCAAAAGTGGGACAGGGGTACTCCAGCCCCAGCATTTT. The whole variable domain, filled in from reference TRBV30 and TRBJ1-5, reads SQTIHQWPATLVQPVGSPLSLECTVEGTSNPNLYWYRQAAGRGLQLLFYSVGIGQISSEVPQNLSASRPQDRQFILSSKKLLLSDSGFYLCACKSGTGVLQPQHFGDGTRLSIL.

This chain connects TRBV5-1 to TRBJ2-1; 10 bases line up with TRBD2. Germline V lookup: CDR1 SGHRS, CDR2 YFSETQ. The CDR3 is made up of 17 amino acids. The trim removed 5 bases at V and 8 bases at J, leaving 16 bases unmatched. CDR3 sequence (DNA): TGCGCCAGCAGACACCAACTAGCGGGAATAACCGGCGATGAGCAGTTCTTC. Translated, it gives CASRHQLAGITGDEQFF.

This clone was counted once. The chain uses TRBV7-2 and TRBJ1-1; a weak D match, TRBD1 (6 bases). The CDR3 has 13 residues. V lost 6 bases and J 5 bases, leaving 13 bases between the germline ends. CDR1 is SGHTA, CDR2 FQGNSA, per germline. CDR3 in amino acids: CASRFDGQTEAFF. In DNA, the CDR3 is TGTGCCAGCAGGTTCGACGGACAGACTGAAGCTTTCTTT.

The V and J genes are TRBV7-2 and TRBJ2-1, with D maybe TRBD2 (5 bases). CDR1 is SGHTA and CDR2 is FQGNSA in the germline V gene. Between the trimmed V and J ends, which lost 1 base and 10 bases, there was a span of 17 bases. The CDR3 length is 15 residues. The CDR3 spells CASSLEPSSIREQFF. CDR3 DNA sequence: TGTGCCAGCAGCTTAGAACCCTCTAGCATCCGAGAGCAGTTCTTC.

The rearrangement uses TRBV2 and TRBJ1-5; D unresolved. V lost 4 bases to trimming and J lost 0 bases, with 4 bases between them. This CDR3 has 13 amino acids. CDR1 SNHLY and CDR2 FYNNEI come from the germline V gene. The chain's CDR3 is CASSGDSNQPQHF. CDR3 nucleotide sequence: TGTGCCAGCAGTGGGGATAGCAATCAGCCCCAGCATTTT.

The genes are TRBV15 and TRBJ2-3; 8 bases line up with TRBD1. The length of the CDR3 is 15 residues. Germline V gene data show CDR1 as LNHNV and CDR2 as YYDKDF (reference sequence). Germline trimming cut 1 base from V and 4 bases from J; bases unmatched to any gene: 4. The CDR3 nucleotides read TGTGCCACCAGCAGAGGACAGGGGAACTCAGATACGCAGTATTTT. It is translated as CATSRGQGNSDTQYF.

This sequence joins TRBV7-8 and TRBJ1-6; 7 bases agree with TRBD1. Unmatched junction bases numbered 9, after V lost 5 bases and J lost 8 bases. Germline V gene data show CDR1 as SGHVS and CDR2 as FQNEAQ. The CDR3 loop spans 15 amino acids. CDR3: CASSVAGTVYSPLHF. The CDR3 coding sequence is TGTGCCAGCAGCGTCGCCGGGACAGTGTATTCACCCCTCCACTTT.

This clone was seen once. This CDR3 reads CASSPRVLGLNTEAFF. As DNA, the CDR3 is TGTGCCAGCTCACCAAGAGTGTTAGGTTTGAACACTGAAGCTTTCTTT. The chain uses TRBV18 and TRBJ1-1; D remains unclear. The germline V gene encodes CDR1 KGHSH and CDR2 LQKENI. This CDR3 has 16 residues. Trimming shortened V by 2 bases and J by 0 bases, and 13 bases separated the two germline ends.

The rearrangement joins TRBV19 to TRBJ2-2; D gene unclear. The germline V gene has CDR1 LNHDA and CDR2 SQIVND (reference sequence). This CDR3 comprises 10 residues. V dropped 5 bases and J dropped 6 bases, with 1 base sitting between them. As DNA, the CDR3 is TGTGCCAGTAGTGCCGGGGAGCTGTTTTTT. Translated: CASSAGELFF. Full variable domain (missing parts from reference TRBV19 and TRBJ2-2): DGGITQSPKYLFRKEGQNVTLSCEQNLNHDAMYWYRQDPGQGLRLIYYSQIVNDFQKGDIAEGYSVSREKKESFPLTVTSAQKNPTAFYLCASSAGELFFGEGSRLTVL.

Written as DNA, the CDR3 is TGTGCCAGTAGAATTGGTGACAGCTCTGGAAACACCATATATTTT. This codes for CASRIGDSSGNTIYF. The V call is TRBV19, the J call TRBJ1-3; D might be TRBD1 (5 bases). This CDR3 is built from 15 residues. In germline, CDR1 is LNHDA, CDR2 SQIVND (reference sequence). Between the trimmed V and J ends, which lost 6 bases and 0 bases, there was a span of 12 bases.

V gene TRBV2 combines with J gene TRBJ2-7, with D perhaps given as TRBD1 or TRBD2 (5 bases each). The CDR3 is 14 amino acids. The germline CDR1 and CDR2 sequences are SNHLY and FYNNEI. Trimming left V 6 bases short and J 7 bases short, with 19 bases between. The DNA for the CDR3 is TGTGCCAGCAGGCCCGGGACCCCGTCCCTTGAGCAGTACTTC. It is translated as CASRPGTPSLEQYF.

This chain connects TRBV4-1 to TRBJ2-6; D possibly uses TRBD1 or TRBD2 (5 bases each). Germline CDR1 reads MGHRA; CDR2 reads YSYEKL. The ends were cut back, 2 bases at V and 2 bases at J, with 10 bases in the middle. The CDR3 is 16 residues long. The CDR3: CASSQYMGPGANVLTF. CDR3 nucleotide sequence: TGCGCCAGCAGCCAATATATGGGACCTGGGGCCAACGTCCTGACTTTC.

This clone was recorded only once. J is TRBJ2-7 and V is TRBV7-9, with no clear D. Deletions cut 4 bases from V and 2 bases from J, with 9 bases between. Germline V gives CDR1 SEHNR, CDR2 FQNEAQ (reference sequence). The CDR3 spans 13 residues. The CDR3 reads CASSSQTAYEQYF. The CDR3 DNA sequence: TGTGCCAGCAGCTCCCAAACCGCCTACGAGCAGTACTTC.

The V call is TRBV7-8, the J call TRBJ2-7; D may match TRBD1 or TRBD2 (5 bases each). Per germline, CDR1 SGHVS and CDR2 FQNEAQ. The CDR3 has 15 amino acids. The V and J ends lost 4 bases and 2 bases respectively, with 15 bases between them. The CDR3 loop is CASSYSFLGPYEQYF. The DNA of the CDR3 is TGTGCCAGCAGCTATAGCTTCCTGGGACCCTACGAGCAGTACTTC.

The CDR3 region has the DNA TGTGCCAGCAGTGACCAGGACAGTCCGAATGAGCAGTTCTTC. As protein: CASSDQDSPNEQFF. This chain connects TRBV6-4 to TRBJ2-1; D perhaps matches TRBD1 (6 bases). Germline lookup yields CDR1 MRHNA and CDR2 SNTAGT. The CDR3 consists of 14 residues. The V end lost 2 bases, the J end lost 7 bases, and 12 bases lay between the germline ends.

The chain employs TRBV5-1 and TRBJ2-6; possibly TRBD1 for D (6 bases). Looked up from germline, CDR1 is SGHRS and CDR2 is YFSETQ. The CDR3 loop spans 21 amino acids. Deletions cut 4 bases from V and 0 bases from J, with 26 bases between. The DNA of the CDR3 is TGCGCCAGCAGCCGCACACTCAGTTTTGGGGACACCGGCTCTGGGGCCAACGTCCTGACTTTC. Its protein is CASSRTLSFGDTGSGANVLTF.

This chain connects TRBV7-9 to TRBJ1-1; D is undetermined. The CDR3 spans 16 residues. The germline CDR1 and CDR2 sequences are SEHNR and FQNEAQ (reference sequence). With 0 bases removed from V and 0 bases from J, the gap between germline ends came to 11 bases. The CDR3 here is CASSLARVGMNTEAFF. In DNA form, the CDR3 reads TGTGCCAGCAGCTTAGCGAGGGTAGGCATGAACACTGAAGCTTTCTTT.